This T cell receptor beta chain was found in a study of blood T cell repertoires in COVID-19. The CDR3 sequence is 15 residues long. V was pared by 2 bases and J by 4 bases, with 6 bases of the junction left unmatched. Germline V gene lookup returns CDR1 SGHNT and CDR2 YYREEE (reference sequence). Assay: immunoSEQ multiplex PCR; the TCRdb copy retains only in-frame clones and omits some. Among under 200,000 clones, approximately 88% were seen once, and the ten largest hold roughly 2.9%. The clonotype comes from a woman aged 55 to 70 with acute or convalescent COVID-19. This chain connects TRBV5-4 to TRBJ2-5; TRBD1 matches at 9 bases. Specimen: peripheral blood. CDR3 bases: TGTGCCAGCAGCTTTACAGGGGGCGGAGGAGAGACCCAGTACTTC. Translated, it gives CASSFTGGGGETQYF. Full variable domain (outside the CDR3, taken from reference TRBV5-4 and TRBJ2-5): ETGVTQSPTHLIKTRGQQVTLRCSSQSGHNTVSWYQQALGQGPQFIFQYYREEENGRGNFPPRFSGLQFPNYSSELNVNALELDDSALYLCASSFTGGGGETQYFGPGTRLLVL.